These 15 T cell receptor beta chains were all obtained from the same sample, sequenced in a study of T and B cells in COVID-19 patients. Multiplex PCR with BIOMED2 TRB-A/B primer pools amplified TRB rearrangements. TCRdb fed the multiplex PCR reads into MiXCR, producing one record per CDR3 protein. Here the sample spans roughly 5,800 distinct CDR3 sequences, 25% to 30% being singletons. Each TRB amplification used 250-500 ng of genomic DNA from blood. The sequencing sample was made of blood. The receptor source for this set is a human donor with active COVID-19.

Worth noting for this clonotype: A much larger clone sits a single nucleotide away, making a read error possible. The V and J genes are TRBV27 and TRBJ1-2, with 7 nucleotides matching TRBD1. V shed 4 bases and J 7 bases; nucleotides not matched to a gene: 9. Germline CDR1 MNHEY, CDR2 SMNVEV (reference sequence). The CDR3 spans 14 residues. CDR3 in DNA: TGTGCCAGCAGTTCCGGGACAGTGGTTCTTGGCTACACCTTC. Translation gives CASSSGTVVLGYTF.

This clonotype was seen only a few times. The chain has TRBV6-4 and TRBJ2-2, with D perhaps TRBD2 (6 bases). This CDR3 spans 16 amino acids. CDR1 is MRHNA, CDR2 SNTAGT, per germline. Trimming shortened V by 6 bases and J by 0 bases, and 14 bases separated the two germline ends. CDR3 sequence reads: CASSPFGGPNTGELFF. In DNA form, the CDR3 reads TGTGCCAGCAGCCCCTTCGGGGGACCGAACACCGGGGAGCTGTTTTTT.

This clonotype is medium-sized (0.01 to 0.1%) by share. The chain carries TRBV19 and TRBJ1-2; unclear D gene. Germline lookup yields CDR1 LNHDA and CDR2 SQIVND (reference sequence). Trimming stripped 6 bases from V and 2 bases from J, with 13 bases between. The CDR3 consists of 14 residues. This CDR3 reads CASSVQPLNYGYTF. CDR3 DNA: TGTGCCAGTAGCGTCCAGCCCTTGAACTATGGCTACACCTTC.

This clonotype is medium-sized. This sequence joins TRBV5-1 and TRBJ2-1, with D unresolved. V gave up 0 bases and J gave up 10 bases, with 5 bases separating them. CDR1 and CDR2 from the germline V gene are SGHRS and YFSETQ. This CDR3 has 11 residues. The CDR3 DNA sequence: TGCGCCAGCAGCTTGGGGGTAGAGCAGTTCTTC. Amino acids: CASSLGVEQFF.

This sequence joins TRBV7-2 and TRBJ2-1; 9 positions match TRBD2. This CDR3 has 14 residues. Germline-derived CDR1 and CDR2 are SGHTA and FQGNSA. Trimming at V came to 5 bases and at J to 3 bases, leaving 2 bases not matched to a gene. CDR3 sequence (DNA): TGTGCCAGCAGCCGGACTAGCGACTACAATGAGCAGTTCTTC. Translating it yields CASSRTSDYNEQFF.

This clonotype was found a few times. The chain employs TRBV20-1 and TRBJ1-1; TRBD1 is a possible D gene (5 bases). The CDR3 extends over 17 amino acids. The germline V and J ends were trimmed by 6 bases and 0 bases, with 23 bases remaining between them. The germline V gene encodes CDR1 DFQATT and CDR2 SNEGSKA (reference sequence). The CDR3: CSADSIQVGVMNTEAFF. The CDR3, as DNA: TGCAGTGCCGACTCGATACAGGTGGGAGTAATGAACACTGAAGCTTTCTTT.

This clonotype qualifies as large (0.1 to 1%). The chain links TRBV7-9 to TRBJ2-7; D might be TRBD2 (6 bases). The germline V and J ends were trimmed by 4 bases and 3 bases, with 7 bases remaining between them. The CDR3 length is 12 residues. Germline values: CDR1 SEHNR, CDR2 FQNEAQ (reference sequence). The chain's CDR3 is CASSSDYYEQYF. The CDR3 DNA sequence: TGTGCCAGCAGCTCGGACTACTACGAGCAGTACTTC.

Here the CDR3 reads CASSPRTTGDSNQPQHF. The CDR3 nucleotides are TGTGCCAGCTCACCAAGAACCACAGGAGATTCAAATCAGCCCCAGCATTTT. The chain recombines TRBV18 with TRBJ1-5, with a weak D call TRBD1 (5 bases). Per germline, CDR1 KGHSH and CDR2 LQKENI. V dropped 2 bases and J dropped 4 bases, with 18 bases sitting between them. This CDR3 is built from 17 residues.

This clonotype appeared once. This chain joins TRBV6-5 and TRBJ2-1; TRBD2 matches at 7 bases. Trimming at V came to 6 bases and at J to 0 bases, leaving 5 bases not matched to a gene. The CDR3 loop spans 15 amino acids. Germline values: CDR1 MNHEY, CDR2 SVGAGI. In DNA form, the CDR3 reads TGTGCCAGCAGGACCGGGACTACCTCCTACAATGAGCAGTTCTTC. Translating gives CASRTGTTSYNEQFF.

By share, this clonotype counts as medium-sized (0.01 to 0.1%). The chain is built from TRBV18 and TRBJ2-7; 12 positions match TRBD2. Germline V gene lookup returns CDR1 KGHSH and CDR2 LQKENI. The CDR3 spans 16 residues. Trimming took 3 bases from V and 5 from J; bases not matched to a gene: 8. CDR3 nucleotide sequence: TGTGCCAGCTCACCCCCCTCACTAGCGGGAGGCCACGAGCAGTACTTC. Protein sequence: CASSPPSLAGGHEQYF.

This clonotype was seen more than once but under ten times. The chain uses TRBV5-1 and TRBJ1-2, with 9 bases lining up with TRBD1. The CDR3 loop spans 15 amino acids. V shed 4 bases and J 3 bases; nucleotides not matched to a gene: 7. CDR1 SGHRS and CDR2 YFSETQ come from the germline V gene. DNA of the CDR3: TGCGCCAGCAGCACTGGACAGGGGAGCGACTATGGCTACACCTTC. Translated, it gives CASSTGQGSDYGYTF.

This clonotype is termed medium-sized. The chain recombines TRBV11-1 with TRBJ2-3; the D is unclear. Trimming shortened V by 5 bases and J by 2 bases, and 14 bases separated the two germline ends. Germline V gene lookup returns CDR1 SGHAT and CDR2 FQDESV (reference sequence). This CDR3 region has 15 residues. The CDR3 nucleotides read TGTGCCAGCAGCCACAGTCTAGGGAACACAGATACGCAGTATTTT. Its translation is CASSHSLGNTDTQYF.

This clonotype was picked up a small number of times. The chain employs TRBV5-1 and TRBJ2-7, with TRBD2 identical over 13 bases. The germline V gene encodes CDR1 SGHRS and CDR2 YFSETQ. The CDR3 covers 15 residues. J gave up 7 bases and V 1 base, and 5 bases lay outside the gene matches. CDR3 in DNA: TGCGCCAGCAGCTTGACTAGCGGGAGGGCCGGGGAGCAGTACTTC. This gives the protein CASSLTSGRAGEQYF.

This chain uses TRBV19 with TRBJ2-1; D is possibly TRBD2 (6 bases). With 1 base removed from V and 3 bases from J, the gap between germline ends came to 10 bases. The CDR3 runs to 15 residues. Germline V gene data show CDR1 as LNHDA and CDR2 as SQIVND (reference sequence). The CDR3 DNA reads TGTGCCAGTAGTATAGTGGCTAGCGACTACAATGAGCAGTTCTTC. Encoded protein: CASSIVASDYNEQFF. The full variable domain, rest sourced from reference TRBV19 and TRBJ2-1, is DGGITQSPKYLFRKEGQNVTLSCEQNLNHDAMYWYRQDPGQGLRLIYYSQIVNDFQKGDIAEGYSVSREKKESFPLTVTSAQKNPTAFYLCASSIVASDYNEQFFGPGTRLTVL.

The chain is built from TRBV20-1 and TRBJ2-1, with 10 bases matching TRBD1. V shed 2 bases, J shed 2 bases, and the junction held 3 bases outside the gene matches. The germline V gene encodes CDR1 DFQATT and CDR2 SNEGSKA (reference sequence). The CDR3 runs to 15 residues. The chain's CDR3 is CSARSGQGAYNEQFF. The CDR3 coding sequence is TGCAGTGCTAGATCTGGACAGGGGGCCTACAATGAGCAGTTCTTC.